The T cell receptor (beta chain) described here comes from a study of blood T cells in healthy people across ages. The CDR3 is 12 amino acids. The germline V gene has CDR1 SQVTM and CDR2 ANQGSEA. V dropped 7 bases and J dropped 1 base, with 10 bases sitting between them. Sample-barcoded 5' priming and a J-beta primer mix drove a second PCR of roughly 6 to 12 cycles. TCRdb fed the 5' RACE reads into MiXCR, producing one record per CDR3 protein. The top ten clones hold approximately 24% of a sample with nearly 800,000 distinct CDR3 sequences, more than 55% of them seen once. This sequence joins TRBV29-1 and TRBJ1-1; D is uncertain. The specimen was blood. The receptor comes from a man between 40 and 49 years old in good health. The CDR3 reads CSAADSNTEAFF. The CDR3 nucleotides are TGCAGCGCTGCAGACTCGAACACTGAAGCTTTCTTT.